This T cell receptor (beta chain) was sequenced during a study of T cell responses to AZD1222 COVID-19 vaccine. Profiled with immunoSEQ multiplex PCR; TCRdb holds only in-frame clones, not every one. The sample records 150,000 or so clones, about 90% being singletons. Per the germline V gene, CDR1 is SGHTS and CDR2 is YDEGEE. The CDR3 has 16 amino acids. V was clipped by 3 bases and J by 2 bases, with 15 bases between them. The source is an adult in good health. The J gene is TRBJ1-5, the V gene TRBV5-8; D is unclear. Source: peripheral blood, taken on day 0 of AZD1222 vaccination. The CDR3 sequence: CASSWGSGRGNQPQHF. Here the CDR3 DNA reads TGTGCCAGCAGCTGGGGTTCGGGAAGGGGCAATCAGCCCCAGCATTTT.